This record concerns one TCR beta chain sequence. What it recognizes is unknown. Sequencing used immunoSEQ multiplex PCR; TCRdb keeps in-frame clones, though not all of them. The sample holds almost 75,000 clones, approximately 86% seen once. This entry belongs to a study of cytomegalovirus exposure and HLA in healthy donors. General study findings and limits: A few CMV-associated chains were confirmed in vitro to be specific for CMV antigens.

Germline V CDR1 and CDR2: MNHEY, SMNVEV (reference sequence). The CDR3 sequence is 15 residues long. The ends were cut back, 2 bases at V and 4 bases at J, with 12 bases in the middle. Separate from the 666-subject first cohort was the approximately 120-subject validation cohort, to which the donors belonged. The sequenced sample consisted of PBMCs. The clonotype was recovered from a man aged 30 to 39 in good health and CMV-seronegative. The V gene is TRBV27, the J gene TRBJ2-1, with D perhaps TRBD1 (6 bases). CDR3 DNA sequence: TGTGCCAGCAGTTTACTTACAGGGACGTACAATGAGCAGTTCTTC. Translated: CASSLLTGTYNEQFF.